The rows below give T cell receptor beta chains drawn from one sample of a study of identical twins. MiXCR was run by TCRdb on the 5' RACE reads, yielding one entry per CDR3 protein. There are about 160,000 distinct CDR3 sequences in the sample; under 4.5% occur only once, and approximately 7.6% lies in the top ten. The specimen sequenced was memory T cells sorted from blood. These receptors originate from a young man in good health. Each CDR3 is given with its conserved first and last residue. A D gene is named only where the DNA matches it firmly. The size of a clone is reported for some rows only, either as once, few or many, or as a class for expanded clones.

d_call: TRBD2
clone_size: -
j_call: TRBJ2-1
v_call: TRBV10-3
cdr3_nt: TGTGCCATCAGTGAGACCCGACTAGCGGGAGGACCTTACAATGAGCAGTTCTTC
cdr3_aa: CAISETRLAGGPYNEQFF

d_call: TRBD2
clone_size: many
j_call: TRBJ2-5
v_call: TRBV5-1
cdr3_nt: TGCGCCAGCACCCAGACTAGCGGGACGGAGACCCAGTACTTC
cdr3_aa: CASTQTSGTETQYF

d_call: -
clone_size: many
j_call: TRBJ2-7
v_call: TRBV4-2
cdr3_nt: TGTGCCAGCAGCCAAGATTCATCGTCTCCCGAGCAGTACTTC
cdr3_aa: CASSQDSSSPEQYF

d_call: TRBD2
clone_size: many
j_call: TRBJ2-1
v_call: TRBV7-6
cdr3_nt: TGTGCCAGCAGCTTACAAGCGGGAGGGCCATTTAAAGAGGCCTACAATGAGCAGTTCTTC
cdr3_aa: CASSLQAGGPFKEAYNEQFF

d_call: -
clone_size: many
j_call: TRBJ1-1
v_call: TRBV20-1
cdr3_nt: TGCAGTGCCAACAGCAATAACGGGGCAGGAGTAGCTTTCTTT
cdr3_aa: CSANSNNGAGVAFF

d_call: -
clone_size: many
j_call: TRBJ2-5
v_call: TRBV20-1
cdr3_nt: TGCAGTGCTGGGGGGGGGCTCGGAAGAGAGACCCAGTACTTC
cdr3_aa: CSAGGGLGRETQYF

d_call: -
clone_size: many
j_call: TRBJ1-5
v_call: TRBV7-9
cdr3_nt: TGTGCCAGCAGCTTAGGACAATCGAGTCAGCCCCAGCATTTT
cdr3_aa: CASSLGQSSQPQHF

d_call: TRBD2
clone_size: many
j_call: TRBJ2-1
v_call: TRBV20-1
cdr3_nt: TGCAGTGCTAGAGATGGGGCTAGCGGGAGCTATGAGCAGTTCTTC
cdr3_aa: CSARDGASGSYEQFF

d_call: TRBD2
clone_size: many
j_call: TRBJ2-7
v_call: TRBV7-8
cdr3_nt: TGTGCCAGCAGCTTAGCGCCCAGACTAGCGGGAGGGACGGGCGAGCAGTACTTC
cdr3_aa: CASSLAPRLAGGTGEQYF

d_call: TRBD1
clone_size: many
j_call: TRBJ1-1
v_call: TRBV29-1
cdr3_nt: TGCAGCGTTGGGACAGGTGGGGACACTGAAGCTTTCTTT
cdr3_aa: CSVGTGGDTEAFF

d_call: -
clone_size: many
j_call: TRBJ2-5
v_call: TRBV20-1
cdr3_nt: TGCAGTGCTAGACCGCCGATTCCGACGTCCGGCGAGACCCAGTACTTC
cdr3_aa: CSARPPIPTSGETQYF

d_call: -
clone_size: many
j_call: TRBJ2-1
v_call: TRBV4-1
cdr3_nt: TGCGCCAGCAGCCAAGATCAACACAGTGAGCAGTTCTTC
cdr3_aa: CASSQDQHSEQFF

d_call: -
clone_size: many
j_call: TRBJ1-5
v_call: TRBV27
cdr3_nt: TGTGCCAGCGGGGGAGGGCGGCCCCAGCATTTT
cdr3_aa: CASGGGRPQHF

d_call: -
clone_size: -
j_call: TRBJ2-3
v_call: TRBV18
cdr3_nt: TGTGCCAGCTCACCGGTCTCACTTCGGGATACGCAGTATTTT
cdr3_aa: CASSPVSLRDTQYF

d_call: -
clone_size: few
j_call: TRBJ2-7
v_call: TRBV7-6
cdr3_nt: TGTGCCAGCAGCTCCAGACAGGACCTCTCCTACGAGCAGTACTTC
cdr3_aa: CASSSRQDLSYEQYF

d_call: -
clone_size: many
j_call: TRBJ2-3
v_call: TRBV27
cdr3_nt: TGTGCCAGCAGTTTTTACGGCCCACGGGAGTATACGCAGTATTTT
cdr3_aa: CASSFYGPREYTQYF

d_call: -
clone_size: many
j_call: TRBJ1-4
v_call: TRBV7-9
cdr3_nt: TGTGCCAGCAGCTTTACAGCGGGACCGACCAGTAATGAAAAACTGTTTTTT
cdr3_aa: CASSFTAGPTSNEKLFF

d_call: TRBD1
clone_size: many
j_call: TRBJ1-4
v_call: TRBV5-1
cdr3_nt: TGCGCCAGCAGCCCAGACAGGGGCCGAGAGGAAAAACTGTTTTTT
cdr3_aa: CASSPDRGREEKLFF

d_call: -
clone_size: many
j_call: TRBJ2-1
v_call: TRBV6-5
cdr3_nt: TGTGCCAGCAGTTACTCGCGACTAGGGTTAAATGAGCAGTTCTTC
cdr3_aa: CASSYSRLGLNEQFF

d_call: TRBD2
clone_size: many
j_call: TRBJ2-3
v_call: TRBV2
cdr3_nt: TGTGCCAGCAGCGGGACTAGCGGGAGACAAGATACGCAGTATTTT
cdr3_aa: CASSGTSGRQDTQYF

d_call: -
clone_size: many
j_call: TRBJ2-2
v_call: TRBV12-3/TRBV12-4
cdr3_nt: TGTGCCAGCAGTTTGATCACCGGGGAGCTGTTTTTT
cdr3_aa: CASSLITGELFF

d_call: -
clone_size: many
j_call: TRBJ1-1
v_call: TRBV19
cdr3_nt: TGCACCAAGGAGAATAACACTGAAGCTTTCTTT
cdr3_aa: CTKENNTEAFF

d_call: TRBD2
clone_size: many
j_call: TRBJ2-2
v_call: TRBV6-2/TRBV6-3
cdr3_nt: TGTGCCAGCAGTACCCACCTAGCGGGAGGTTCCGGGGAGCTGTTTTTT
cdr3_aa: CASSTHLAGGSGELFF

d_call: -
clone_size: few
j_call: TRBJ2-1
v_call: TRBV20-1
cdr3_nt: TGCAGTGCTGGAACCTACGTGCGTGGCAATGAGCAGTTCTTC
cdr3_aa: CSAGTYVRGNEQFF

d_call: TRBD1
clone_size: many
j_call: TRBJ2-2
v_call: TRBV29-1
cdr3_nt: TGCAGCGTTGAAGGGACAGGGGCCTTCCCCGGGGAGCTGTTTTTT
cdr3_aa: CSVEGTGAFPGELFF

d_call: -
clone_size: many
j_call: TRBJ2-7
v_call: TRBV7-2
cdr3_nt: TGTGCCAGCAGCTTGTGGCGGGACGCTGAGCAGTACTTC
cdr3_aa: CASSLWRDAEQYF

d_call: -
clone_size: many
j_call: TRBJ2-6
v_call: TRBV5-6
cdr3_nt: TGTGCCAGCAGCAAACAGGGCTTTGGGGCCAACGTCCTGACTTTC
cdr3_aa: CASSKQGFGANVLTF

d_call: -
clone_size: many
j_call: TRBJ2-1
v_call: TRBV11-2
cdr3_nt: TGTGCCAGCAGCTCTATAAGGAGCGGATACTCCTACAATGAGCAGTTCTTC
cdr3_aa: CASSSIRSGYSYNEQFF

d_call: -
clone_size: -
j_call: TRBJ2-5
v_call: TRBV7-2
cdr3_nt: TGTGCCAGCAGCATACAGGTTTCCCAAGAGACCCAGTACTTC
cdr3_aa: CASSIQVSQETQYF

d_call: -
clone_size: -
j_call: TRBJ2-3
v_call: TRBV24-1
cdr3_nt: TGTGCCACCAGTGCGACCGGGTCTGCCACAGATACGCAGTATTTT
cdr3_aa: CATSATGSATDTQYF

d_call: -
clone_size: many
j_call: TRBJ2-3
v_call: TRBV5-1
cdr3_nt: TGCGCCAGCAGAGACGACCGGAGTGGCACAGATACGCAGTATTTT
cdr3_aa: CASRDDRSGTDTQYF

d_call: -
clone_size: few
j_call: TRBJ2-5
v_call: TRBV20-1
cdr3_nt: TGCAGTGCTAGAGTCCCAGCCGAAGAGACCCAGTACTTC
cdr3_aa: CSARVPAEETQYF

d_call: TRBD2
clone_size: many
j_call: TRBJ2-3
v_call: TRBV6-1
cdr3_nt: TGTGCCAGCAGTCATGGGACTAGCGGCACAGATACGCAGTATTTT
cdr3_aa: CASSHGTSGTDTQYF

d_call: -
clone_size: many
j_call: TRBJ2-7
v_call: TRBV3-1
cdr3_nt: TGTGCCAGCAGCCACCGAACAGGGAACTCCTACGAGCAGTACTTC
cdr3_aa: CASSHRTGNSYEQYF

d_call: -
clone_size: many
j_call: TRBJ1-4
v_call: TRBV7-9
cdr3_nt: TGTGCCAGCAGCCAAAACAGGAAGGAGCGAGAAAAACTGTTTTTT
cdr3_aa: CASSQNRKEREKLFF

d_call: -
clone_size: many
j_call: TRBJ2-1
v_call: TRBV3-1
cdr3_nt: TGTGCCAGCAGCCAAACAAGCGGATCCCGAGGGGATGAGCAGTTCTTC
cdr3_aa: CASSQTSGSRGDEQFF

d_call: -
clone_size: -
j_call: TRBJ2-6
v_call: TRBV6-2/TRBV6-3
cdr3_nt: TGTGCCAGCAGTCCCCAGGGCTCTGGGGCCAACGTCCTGACTTTC
cdr3_aa: CASSPQGSGANVLTF

d_call: TRBD1
clone_size: many
j_call: TRBJ2-7
v_call: TRBV6-5
cdr3_nt: TGTGCCAGCAGTTACTCCGACAGGGGTTACGAGCAGTACTTC
cdr3_aa: CASSYSDRGYEQYF

d_call: -
clone_size: few
j_call: TRBJ1-5
v_call: TRBV18
cdr3_nt: TGTGCCAGCTCCCCTGGAGGGGGGGACGATAAGCCCCAGCATTTT
cdr3_aa: CASSPGGGDDKPQHF

d_call: -
clone_size: many
j_call: TRBJ2-5
v_call: TRBV12-3/TRBV12-4
cdr3_nt: TGTGCCAGCAGCCCGGGACGGGACTTCGGAGAGACCCAGTACTTC
cdr3_aa: CASSPGRDFGETQYF

d_call: TRBD1
clone_size: many
j_call: TRBJ2-7
v_call: TRBV5-1
cdr3_nt: TGCGCCAGCAGCCGGGACAGGGACTACGAGCAGTACTTC
cdr3_aa: CASSRDRDYEQYF

d_call: -
clone_size: many
j_call: TRBJ1-4
v_call: TRBV19
cdr3_nt: TGTGCCAGTAGTATTCGGCAGCAGAATGAAAAACTGTTTTTT
cdr3_aa: CASSIRQQNEKLFF

d_call: TRBD1
clone_size: many
j_call: TRBJ2-2
v_call: TRBV5-1
cdr3_nt: TGCGCCAGCAGCGAAACAGGGGGCGCGGACACCGGGGAGCTGTTTTTT
cdr3_aa: CASSETGGADTGELFF

d_call: -
clone_size: -
j_call: TRBJ2-4
v_call: TRBV18
cdr3_nt: TGTGCCAGCTCACTCGGTAAAAACATTCAGTACTTC
cdr3_aa: CASSLGKNIQYF

d_call: TRBD2
clone_size: many
j_call: TRBJ2-1
v_call: TRBV12-3/TRBV12-4
cdr3_nt: TGTGCCAGCAGTTTCTCCTCTAGCGGGGAGTCCCAGTTCTTC
cdr3_aa: CASSFSSSGESQFF

d_call: TRBD1
clone_size: many
j_call: TRBJ1-5
v_call: TRBV29-1
cdr3_nt: TGCAGCGTTGGACAGGGTGGCAATCAGCCCCAGCATTTT
cdr3_aa: CSVGQGGNQPQHF

d_call: -
clone_size: many
j_call: TRBJ1-3
v_call: TRBV6-1
cdr3_nt: TGTGCCAGCAACGGGGGGGGCCCTGGAAACACCATATATTTT
cdr3_aa: CASNGGGPGNTIYF

d_call: -
clone_size: many
j_call: TRBJ2-1
v_call: TRBV6-2/TRBV6-3
cdr3_nt: TGTGCCAGCAGTCTAGGCGGGTCGGCGTTCTTC
cdr3_aa: CASSLGGSAFF

d_call: TRBD2
clone_size: many
j_call: TRBJ2-1
v_call: TRBV28
cdr3_nt: TGTGCCAGCAGTCGGACTAGCGGGGTACGTTGGTTCTTC
cdr3_aa: CASSRTSGVRWFF

d_call: -
clone_size: many
j_call: TRBJ2-1
v_call: TRBV20-1
cdr3_nt: TGCAGTGCTAGAGATGGGACCACGAGCTCCTACAATGAGCAGTTCTTC
cdr3_aa: CSARDGTTSSYNEQFF

d_call: -
clone_size: many
j_call: TRBJ1-2
v_call: TRBV12-3/TRBV12-4
cdr3_nt: TGTGCCAGCAGTATTGATATACGCTATGGCTACACCTTC
cdr3_aa: CASSIDIRYGYTF

d_call: TRBD2
clone_size: many
j_call: TRBJ2-3
v_call: TRBV5-1
cdr3_nt: TGCGCCAGCAGCTTGGCGGGGACTAGCGGTCCCACAGATACGCAGTATTTT
cdr3_aa: CASSLAGTSGPTDTQYF

d_call: TRBD1
clone_size: many
j_call: TRBJ1-1
v_call: TRBV29-1
cdr3_nt: TGCAGCACCGGGACAGGGGTCACTGAAGCTTTCTTT
cdr3_aa: CSTGTGVTEAFF

d_call: TRBD2
clone_size: many
j_call: TRBJ2-1
v_call: TRBV27
cdr3_nt: TGTGCCAGCAGCCAAAGACTAGCGGGAGGCCCAGGGCAGTTCTTC
cdr3_aa: CASSQRLAGGPGQFF

d_call: -
clone_size: many
j_call: TRBJ2-7
v_call: TRBV20-1
cdr3_nt: TGCAGTGCTGACTTTCCGAGTTCCTACGAGCAGTACTTC
cdr3_aa: CSADFPSSYEQYF